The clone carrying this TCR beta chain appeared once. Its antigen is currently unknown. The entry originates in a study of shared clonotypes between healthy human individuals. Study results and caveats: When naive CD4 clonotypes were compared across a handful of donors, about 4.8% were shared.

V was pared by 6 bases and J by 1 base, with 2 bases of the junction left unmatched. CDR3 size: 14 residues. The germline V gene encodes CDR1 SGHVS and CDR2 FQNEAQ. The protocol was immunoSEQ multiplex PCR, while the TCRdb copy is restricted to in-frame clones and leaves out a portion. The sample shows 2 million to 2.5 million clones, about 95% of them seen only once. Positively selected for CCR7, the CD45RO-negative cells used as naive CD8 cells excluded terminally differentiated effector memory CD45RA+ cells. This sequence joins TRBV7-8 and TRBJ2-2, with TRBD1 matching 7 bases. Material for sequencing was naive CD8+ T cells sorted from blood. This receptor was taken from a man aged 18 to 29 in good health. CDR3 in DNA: TGTGCCAGCAGGGGGACAGAGAACACCGGGGAGCTGTTTTTT. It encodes CASRGTENTGELFF.